This record looks at one T cell receptor beta chain sequence and its context. No antigen is known for it. Stable Graves' hyperthyroidism meant no ophthalmopathy progression within 18 months. This sample is drawn from a study of T cells in Graves' hyperthyroidism and ophthalmopathy. The CDR3 covers 14 residues. CDR1 and CDR2 from the germline V gene are LGHNA and YNFKEQ. V was cut by 0 bases and J by 1 base, with 6 bases left in between. Amplification targeted TCR beta CDR3 regions from RNA transcripts. First-round RT-PCR targeting the TCR CDR3 was performed with the HTBI primer set. TCRdb re-called the multiplex PCR reads through MiXCR, storing one row per CDR3 protein. The data contain fewer than 700,000 distinct CDR3 sequences, around 15% of them seen just once; the ten biggest clones take up over 3.5%. Study-wide findings and caveats: Progression to ophthalmopathy was predicted a median of about six months early.

The material sequenced was blood. The source is a woman aged 30 to 39 with Graves' hyperthyroidism. V is TRBV4-2 and J is TRBJ1-1; D is unclear. This chain's CDR3 is CASSQDFGNTEAFF. The DNA for the CDR3 is TGTGCCAGCAGCCAAGACTTCGGGAACACTGAAGCTTTCTTT.